The clone carrying this T cell receptor beta chain has ten or more counts. This sample is drawn from a study of Graves' ophthalmopathy and Graves' hyperthyroidism. The study amplified TCR beta CDR3 regions using RNA transcripts. HTBI primers primed a first-round RT-PCR, and a second-round multiplex PCR followed. TCRdb re-analysed the multiplex PCR reads in MiXCR, keeping a single row per CDR3 protein. The sample contains over a million distinct CDR3 sequences, about 40% of which appear only once. The junction had 6 bases not matched to a gene; V was cut back by 2 bases and J by 8 bases. CDR1 and CDR2 (germline): SGDLS, YYNGEE. CDR3 length: 15 residues.

The J gene is TRBJ1-4, the V gene TRBV9, with 10 bases that match TRBD1. The sequence was collected from an adult man with Graves' hyperthyroidism. Sequences were obtained from peripheral blood or thyroid tissue (not recorded which). The DNA of the CDR3 is TGTGCCAGCAGCGTTGCCGGGACAGGGGAAGAAAAACTGTTTTTT. Translating gives CASSVAGTGEEKLFF.